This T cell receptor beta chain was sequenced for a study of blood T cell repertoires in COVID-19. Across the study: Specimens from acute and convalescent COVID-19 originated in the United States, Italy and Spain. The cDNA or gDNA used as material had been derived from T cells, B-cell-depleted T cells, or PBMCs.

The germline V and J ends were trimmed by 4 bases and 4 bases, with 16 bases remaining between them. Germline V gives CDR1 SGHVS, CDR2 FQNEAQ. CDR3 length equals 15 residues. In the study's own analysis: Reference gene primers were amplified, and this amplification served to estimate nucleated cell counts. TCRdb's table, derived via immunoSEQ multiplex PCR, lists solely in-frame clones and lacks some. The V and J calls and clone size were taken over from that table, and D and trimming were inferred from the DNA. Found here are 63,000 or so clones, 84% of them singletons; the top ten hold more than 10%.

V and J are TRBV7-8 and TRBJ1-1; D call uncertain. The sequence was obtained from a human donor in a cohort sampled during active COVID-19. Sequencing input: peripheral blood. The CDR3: CASSSSLGVATEAFF. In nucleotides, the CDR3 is TGTGCCAGCAGCTCCTCCCTCGGGGTTGCCACTGAAGCTTTCTTT.